This T cell receptor (beta chain) stems from a study of blood T cell repertoires in COVID-19. In the study overall: There were acute and convalescent COVID-19 samples, and they came from the United States, Italy and Spain.

As originally analysed: The assay estimated nucleated cells by amplifying reference gene primers. This table comes from immunoSEQ multiplex PCR, and its TCRdb copy is limited to in-frame clones, with some not included. The DNA was the basis for D and trimming; V, J and clone size are from that table. This sample has around 110,000 clones, with about four fifths found just once. V lost 5 bases, J lost 4 bases, and 5 bases stayed unmatched. This CDR3 comprises 14 residues. CDR1 is KGHSH and CDR2 is LQKENI in the germline V gene. The TCR was taken from a man aged 60 to 75 with active or convalescent COVID-19. Sample: peripheral blood. The chain uses TRBV18 and TRBJ2-1; 7 bases line up with TRBD2. DNA of the CDR3: TGTGCCAGCTCATCTAGCGGATTTTACAATGAGCAGTTCTTC. Protein product: CASSSSGFYNEQFF.